These T cell receptor beta chains were read from a single sample in a study of blood T cells in healthy people across ages. TCRdb independently ran MiXCR on the 5' RACE reads; one entry per CDR3 protein. The sample has 850,000 to 1,300,000 distinct CDR3 sequences, under 45% seen once; the top ten hold around 18%. The sequencing sample was made of blood. The source is an older woman in good health. Both conserved end residues are part of each CDR3. D genes are given only for firm matches. Only part of the rows carry a size: once, few, many, or a class if the clone is expanded.

d_call j_call v_call clone_size cdr3_aa cdr3_nt
- TRBJ2-1 TRBV6-1 - CASSEAGRPYNEQFF TGTGCCAGCAGTGAAGCGGGGCGGCCCTACAATGAGCAGTTCTTC
TRBD1 TRBJ2-6 TRBV24-1 many CATSDPRQGSGANVLTF TGTGCCACCAGTGACCCCCGACAGGGATCTGGGGCCAACGTCCTGACTTTC
TRBD2 TRBJ2-1 TRBV6-2/TRBV6-3 - CASRKRETYNEQFF TGTGCCAGCAGAAAGCGGGAAACCTACAATGAGCAGTTCTTC
TRBD2 TRBJ2-1 TRBV7-8 once CASSYRTSGRGNEQFF TGTGCCAGCAGCTACCGGACTAGCGGGAGAGGGAATGAGCAGTTCTTC
- TRBJ2-1 TRBV9 - CASSRPSRDEQFF TGTGCCAGCAGCCGTCCTAGCCGAGATGAGCAGTTCTTC
TRBD1 TRBJ2-1 TRBV27 - CASSLGAGGYDEQFF TGTGCCAGCAGTTTAGGAGCAGGGGGCTACGATGAGCAGTTCTTC
TRBD2 TRBJ2-7 TRBV24-1 - CATSTTSGSDEQYF TGTGCCACCAGCACGACTAGCGGGAGTGACGAGCAGTACTTC
- TRBJ2-3 TRBV20-1 few CSASSGDTQYF TGCAGTGCCAGCAGCGGGGATACGCAGTATTTT
TRBD1 TRBJ1-1 TRBV4-1 - CASSLAFRTGGEAFF TGCGCCAGCAGCCTAGCTTTCCGGACAGGGGGTGAAGCTTTCTTT
TRBD2 TRBJ2-6 TRBV10-3 - CAISALKRGSFSGANVLTF TGTGCCATCAGTGCACTCAAGCGGGGGAGTTTTTCTGGGGCCAACGTCCTGACTTTC
- TRBJ2-5 TRBV2 - CASSLFLRERETQYF TGTGCCAGCAGCCTCTTCTTACGCGAAAGGGAGACCCAGTACTTC
- TRBJ1-4 TRBV6-5 - CASKPGTEHNEKLFF TGTGCCAGCAAACCAGGGACGGAACATAATGAAAAACTGTTTTTT
- TRBJ2-5 TRBV15 few CATSRVDGGMETQYF TGTGCCACCAGCAGAGTCGACGGGGGAATGGAGACCCAGTACTTC
TRBD1 TRBJ2-6 TRBV28 - CASSKQGASGANVLTF TGTGCCAGCAGCAAACAGGGGGCCTCTGGGGCCAACGTCCTGACTTTC
TRBD1 TRBJ1-1 TRBV5-1 once CASSNYRGFRERNTEAFF TGCGCCAGCAGCAACTACAGGGGTTTTAGAGAGAGGAACACTGAAGCTTTCTTT
TRBD2 TRBJ2-7 TRBV20-1 - CSAMGVAGEVSYEQYF TGCAGCGCTATGGGGGTAGCGGGAGAAGTTTCCTACGAGCAGTACTTC
- TRBJ2-1 TRBV2 - CASSVSAAMLFF TGTGCCAGCAGTGTTTCAGCGGCCATGCTGTTCTTC
- TRBJ1-5 TRBV12-3/TRBV12-4 - CASSPGAGGGQPQHF TGTGCCAGCAGTCCCGGCGCGGGGGGCGGTCAGCCCCAGCATTTT
TRBD2 TRBJ2-7 TRBV5-1 once CASSLAVASGSYHEQYF TGCGCCAGCAGCTTGGCCGTGGCTAGCGGGAGCTACCACGAGCAGTACTTC
TRBD2 TRBJ2-1 TRBV7-9 - CASSLASGTRAMKQFF TGTGCCAGCAGCTTAGCGAGCGGGACCCGTGCAATGAAGCAGTTCTTC
- TRBJ2-1 TRBV4-1 - CASSPAGPEDYNEQFF TGCGCCAGCAGCCCTGCCGGACCGGAGGACTACAATGAGCAGTTCTTC
- TRBJ2-2 TRBV9 - CASSVISTGELFF TGTGCCAGCAGCGTAATAAGCACCGGGGAGCTGTTTTTT
- TRBJ1-2 TRBV29-1 - CSGGGNYGYTF TGCAGCGGTGGAGGTAACTATGGCTACACCTTC
- TRBJ1-5 TRBV12-3/TRBV12-4 - CASLEWGAGNQPQHF TGTGCCAGTCTTGAGTGGGGGGCGGGCAATCAGCCCCAGCATTTT
- TRBJ2-2 TRBV10-3 few CAISESGTGELFF TGTGCCATCAGTGAGTCAGGGACCGGGGAGCTGTTTTTT
- TRBJ2-5 TRBV7-9 - CASSPPQKETQYF TGTGCCAGCAGCCCACCACAGAAAGAGACCCAGTACTTC
- TRBJ2-3 TRBV12-3/TRBV12-4 - CASSLQSGRDTQYF TGTGCCAGCAGTTTACAGAGCGGTAGGGATACGCAGTATTTT
- TRBJ2-7 TRBV25-1 - CASSESRKPYEQYF TGTGCCAGCAGTGAATCGAGGAAGCCCTACGAGCAGTACTTC
- TRBJ2-3 TRBV27 - CASPTRYTDTQYF TGTGCCAGTCCAACACGCTACACAGATACGCAGTATTTT
- TRBJ2-7 TRBV9 - CASNGEGTEQYF TGTGCCAGCAACGGTGAAGGGACAGAGCAGTACTTC
- TRBJ2-7 TRBV2 - CASSYVGGEQYF TGTGCCAGCAGTTATGTCGGGGGCGAGCAGTACTTC
- TRBJ2-5 TRBV7-2 - CANSLVWDFAQETQYF TGTGCCAACAGCTTAGTTTGGGACTTCGCCCAAGAGACCCAGTACTTC
- TRBJ1-2 TRBV7-9 few CASSSRGRQTYGYTF TGTGCCAGCAGCTCAAGGGGCCGACAGACCTATGGCTACACCTTC
TRBD1 TRBJ2-5 TRBV7-8 - CASSLAQGVQETQYF TGTGCCAGCAGCTTAGCGCAGGGGGTTCAAGAGACCCAGTACTTC
- TRBJ2-3 TRBV12-3/TRBV12-4 - CASSVPGVRLGTDTQYF TGTGCCAGCAGTGTGCCGGGAGTTAGATTGGGCACAGATACGCAGTATTTT
- TRBJ2-7 TRBV25-1 few CASSEYTRSREQYF TGTGCCAGCAGTGAATATACCAGGTCGAGGGAGCAGTACTTC
TRBD1 TRBJ2-1 TRBV11-2 few CASSPGGQQFF TGTGCCAGCAGCCCAGGGGGACAGCAGTTCTTC
- TRBJ1-1 TRBV7-2 - CASSREAGLMNTEAFF TGTGCCAGCAGCCGCGAGGCAGGGCTCATGAACACTGAAGCTTTCTTT
- TRBJ2-7 TRBV7-8 - CASSLRRVPAYEQYF TGTGCCAGCAGCTTAAGGCGGGTTCCGGCCTACGAGCAGTACTTC
TRBD1 TRBJ2-7 TRBV3-1 - CASSHGQAPSEQYF TGTGCCAGCAGCCATGGACAGGCCCCCTCCGAGCAGTACTTC
TRBD2 TRBJ2-3 TRBV20-1 few CSALSGRSDTQYF TGCAGTGCCCTCAGCGGGAGATCAGATACGCAGTATTTT
TRBD1 TRBJ1-4 TRBV4-2 - CASSQDGQGSEKLFF TGTGCCAGCAGCCAGGATGGACAGGGGTCTGAAAAACTGTTTTTT
- TRBJ2-5 TRBV10-3 many CAIKGTQYF TGTGCCATCAAGGGGACCCAGTACTTC
- TRBJ2-1 TRBV20-1 - CSARPRLEGGVNEQFF TGCAGTGCTAGACCCCGGTTGGAGGGGGGAGTAAATGAGCAGTTCTTC
- TRBJ1-2 TRBV4-1 few CASSQKVHGEGSYGYTF TGCGCCAGCAGCCAAAAAGTTCATGGAGAGGGGAGCTATGGCTACACCTTC
- TRBJ2-3 TRBV25-1 - CASSGRKMAGPTDTQYF TGTGCCAGCAGTGGACGGAAGATGGCGGGGCCCACAGATACGCAGTATTTT
TRBD2 TRBJ2-1 TRBV5-4 - CASSWGFEREDSYNEQFF TGTGCCAGCAGCTGGGGGTTTGAGCGGGAGGACTCCTACAATGAGCAGTTCTTC
- TRBJ2-2 TRBV29-1 few CSVEGSVTGELFF TGCAGCGTTGAGGGGTCAGTCACCGGGGAGCTGTTTTTT
TRBD2 TRBJ2-7 TRBV20-1 few CSAAPMTSGSFKDEQYF TGCAGTGCGGCGCCCATGACTAGCGGGAGTTTCAAGGACGAGCAGTACTTC
- TRBJ1-5 TRBV21-1 - CASSNSGLNQPQHF TGTGCCAGCAGCAACAGCGGACTCAATCAGCCCCAGCATTTT
- TRBJ1-2 TRBV13 few CASTKRSDPNYGYTF TGTGCCAGCACCAAAAGATCGGACCCTAACTATGGCTACACCTTC
- TRBJ2-7 TRBV19 few CASSTPVYEQYF TGTGCCAGTAGTACCCCCGTCTACGAGCAGTACTTC
- TRBJ2-1 TRBV12-3/TRBV12-4 - CASSPGSDREQFF TGTGCCAGCAGTCCGGGATCGGATCGAGAGCAGTTCTTC
- TRBJ2-1 TRBV29-1 medium-sized CSVGVNEQFF TGCAGCGTTGGAGTCAATGAGCAGTTCTTC
- TRBJ2-3 TRBV6-2/TRBV6-3 - CASSGTEDRTDTQYF TGTGCCAGCAGCGGTACAGAGGATAGGACAGATACGCAGTATTTT
TRBD1 TRBJ2-3 TRBV2 few CASGEQGPDTQYF TGTGCCAGCGGGGAACAGGGGCCAGATACGCAGTATTTT